This TCR beta chain is from a study of T cell changes during pregnancy in multiple sclerosis. Measured with immunoSEQ multiplex PCR; TCRdb has only the in-frame clones, and not every one. Of under 85,000 clones listed, almost 90% were seen once; the top ten hold 8% to 10%. The CDR3 is made up of 16 amino acids. Trimming pared 0 bases from V and 0 bases from J, leaving 11 bases between. Germline-derived CDR1 and CDR2 are MNHEY and SVGAGI. The sequence was obtained from a female donor in good health, enrolled as a control in a pregnancy study. This chain connects TRBV6-5 to TRBJ2-5; D not certain. Source: peripheral blood, taken after pregnancy. The CDR3, as DNA: TGTGCCAGCAGTTACTCGAGGTGGCCGTACCAAGAGACCCAGTACTTC. Its translation: CASSYSRWPYQETQYF.